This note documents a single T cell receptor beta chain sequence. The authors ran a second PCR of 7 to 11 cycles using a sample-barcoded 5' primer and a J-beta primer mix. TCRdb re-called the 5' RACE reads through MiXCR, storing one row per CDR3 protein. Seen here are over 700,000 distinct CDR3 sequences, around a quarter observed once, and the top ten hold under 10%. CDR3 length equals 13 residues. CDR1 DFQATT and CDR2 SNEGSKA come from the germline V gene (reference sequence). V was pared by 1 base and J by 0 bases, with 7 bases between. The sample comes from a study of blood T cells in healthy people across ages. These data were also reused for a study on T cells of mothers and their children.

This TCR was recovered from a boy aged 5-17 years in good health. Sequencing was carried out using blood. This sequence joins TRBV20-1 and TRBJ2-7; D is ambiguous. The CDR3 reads CSARGQVSYEQYF. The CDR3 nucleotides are TGCAGTGCTAGAGGGCAAGTCTCCTACGAGCAGTACTTC.